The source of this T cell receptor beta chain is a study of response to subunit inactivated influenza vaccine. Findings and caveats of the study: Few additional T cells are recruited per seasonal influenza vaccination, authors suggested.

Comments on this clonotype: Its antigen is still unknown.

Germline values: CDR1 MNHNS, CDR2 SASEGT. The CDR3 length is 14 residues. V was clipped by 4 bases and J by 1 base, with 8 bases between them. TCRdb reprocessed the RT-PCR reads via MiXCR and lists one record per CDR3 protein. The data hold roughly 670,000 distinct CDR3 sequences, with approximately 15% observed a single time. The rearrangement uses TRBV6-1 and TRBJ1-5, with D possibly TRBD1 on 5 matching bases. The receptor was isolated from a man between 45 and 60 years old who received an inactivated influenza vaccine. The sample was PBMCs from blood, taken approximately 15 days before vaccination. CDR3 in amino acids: CASSGQWSNQPQHF. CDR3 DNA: TGTGCCAGCAGTGGACAGTGGAGCAATCAGCCCCAGCATTTT.